This T cell receptor (beta chain) emerged from a study of blood T cell repertoires in COVID-19. Study overall: Whether acute or convalescent, the COVID-19 samples came from the United States, Italy and Spain. Sources were T cells, B-cell-depleted T cells, or PBMCs; the material itself was cDNA or gDNA.

In the original analysis: Cell counts per sample came from amplifying reference gene primers. Produced via immunoSEQ multiplex PCR; TCRdb's table is partial and in-frame only. Clone size and V and J calls were adopted from that table, with D and trimming inferred from the DNA. The table lists some 350,000 clones, around 91% of them singletons. This clonotype was sampled from a woman younger than 35 who had recovered from COVID-19. Sequencing was done on a sample of peripheral blood.

CDR3 DNA: TGTGCCAGCAGCTGGGGGACAGGGGGCTCTTGGGAGCTGTTTTTT. Translated, it gives CASSWGTGGSWELFF. The chain combines TRBV5-6 with TRBJ2-2; 12 bases line up with TRBD1. CDR3 length equals 15 residues. V lost 3 bases to trimming and J lost 9 bases; unmatched junction nucleotides: 6. Germline CDR1 is SGHDT and CDR2 is YYEEEE.